The next 32 T cell receptor beta chains were all read from a single sample in a study of blood T cell repertoires in COVID-19. Repertoires were generated with immunoSEQ multiplex PCR, while TCRdb's copy carries only in-frame clones and drops some. The sample holds fewer than 30,000 clones, roughly 85% seen once. The sample was peripheral blood. These receptors were taken from a human donor in a cohort sampled during active COVID-19.

The chain employs TRBV7-3 and TRBJ1-2; D might be TRBD1 (6 bases). Germline-derived CDR1 and CDR2 are SGHTA and FQGTGA. This CDR3 has 14 residues. V lost 1 base and J 7 bases, leaving 13 bases between the germline ends. The CDR3 reads CASSLSRGEAGYTF. DNA for the CDR3: TGTGCCAGCAGCTTAAGCAGGGGAGAGGCTGGCTACACCTTC.

This chain uses TRBV5-1 with TRBJ1-5; tentatively, D is TRBD1 (6 bases). Germline V gene data show CDR1 as SGHRS and CDR2 as YFSETQ. The CDR3 totals 15 residues. With 0 bases removed from V and 4 bases from J, the gap between germline ends came to 11 bases. In DNA, the CDR3 is TGCGCCAGCAGCTTGGGAGGGGGAAGGAATCAGCCCCAGCATTTT. Residues: CASSLGGGRNQPQHF.

The V call is TRBV5-4, the J call TRBJ1-2; TRBD1 matches 9 bases. Germline trimming cut 4 bases from V and 6 bases from J; bases unmatched to any gene: 7. Germline assignment: CDR1 SGHNT and CDR2 YYREEE (reference sequence). CDR3 length: 14 residues. The CDR3 DNA reads TGTGCCAGCAGCGTTAACAGGGGGCAAGATGGCTACACCTTC. It is translated as CASSVNRGQDGYTF.

The V and J genes are TRBV9 and TRBJ2-5, with 9 bases lining up with TRBD1. There are 16 residues in the CDR3. Germline loops: CDR1 SGDLS, CDR2 YYNGEE. Trimming took 0 bases from V and 3 from J; bases not matched to a gene: 6. The CDR3, as DNA: TGTGCCAGCAGCGTAGACCCCGGACAGGGGAAAGAGACCCAGTACTTC. Translation: CASSVDPGQGKETQYF.

This clone was seen a few times. The V and J genes are TRBV4-1 and TRBJ1-1; perhaps TRBD1 as D (6 bases). This CDR3 is 15 amino acids long. The germline CDR1 and CDR2 sequences are MGHRA and YSYEKL. Trimming left V 1 base short and J 1 base short, with 10 bases between. CDR3 nucleotides: TGCGCCAGCAGCCAAGCGGGGACACAGAACACTGAAGCTTTCTTT. This gives the protein CASSQAGTQNTEAFF.

This clone occurred once. V usage is TRBV30 and J usage is TRBJ2-1, with 10 nucleotides matching TRBD2. CDR1 and CDR2 (germline): GTSNPN, SVGIG (reference sequence). The CDR3 covers 12 residues. J gave up 12 bases and V 2 bases, and 4 bases lay outside the gene matches. The CDR3 bases are TGTGCCTGGAGTCGACTAGCGGGCACGCAGTTCTTC. It translates to CAWSRLAGTQFF.

This chain connects TRBV6-5 to TRBJ1-3; possible D gene TRBD1, 5 bases. The V gene lost 11 bases and the J gene lost 0 bases, with 11 bases spanning the gap. Germline V CDR1 and CDR2: MNHEY, SVGAGI. The CDR3 spans 13 residues. The CDR3 sequence: CAGRGSSGNTIYF. In DNA form, the CDR3 reads TGTGCCGGGAGGGGCAGCTCTGGAAACACCATATATTTT.

This clone has only one observation. The chain combines TRBV5-4 with TRBJ2-5, with 11 positions matching TRBD1. The CDR3 has 15 amino acids. V lost 4 bases, J lost 4 bases, and 6 bases stayed unmatched. Germline assignment: CDR1 SGHNT and CDR2 YYREEE (reference sequence). The CDR3 DNA is TGTGCCAGCAGCACCGCGGGACAGGGGGGAGAGACCCAGTACTTC. Translation gives CASSTAGQGGETQYF.

The V and J genes are TRBV7-2 and TRBJ1-2; D might be TRBD1 (6 bases). The CDR3 consists of 15 residues. Germline V CDR1 and CDR2: SGHTA, FQGNSA. Trimming stripped 5 bases from V and 8 bases from J, with 21 bases between. CDR3 nucleotide sequence: TGTGCCAGCAGCCCCGACAGGCCCGGGCCTCCGGGCTACACCTTC. Translating gives CASSPDRPGPPGYTF.

The rearrangement joins TRBV6-5 to TRBJ2-4; no clear D gene. The CDR3 runs to 16 residues. Germline V lookup: CDR1 MNHEY, CDR2 SVGAGI. The V and J ends lost 0 bases and 0 bases respectively, with 9 bases between them. The CDR3, as DNA: TGTGCCAGCAGTTACTCGGAGAGTCTAGCCAAAAACATTCAGTACTTC. Encoded protein: CASSYSESLAKNIQYF.

J is TRBJ2-2 and V is TRBV6-5; TRBD1 matches at 9 bases. The CDR3 totals 14 residues. The trim removed 7 bases at V and 6 bases at J, leaving 6 bases unmatched. Germline CDR1 MNHEY, CDR2 SVGAGI. CDR3 amino acids: CASTRTGEAGELFF. Written as DNA, the CDR3 is TGTGCCAGCACCCGGACAGGGGAGGCCGGGGAGCTGTTTTTT.

The chain recombines TRBV7-9 with TRBJ1-2; TRBD1 might be the D (5 bases). The CDR3 length is 13 residues. Germline CDR1 and CDR2: SEHNR and FQNEAQ (reference sequence). The ends were cut back, 5 bases at V and 10 bases at J, with 17 bases in the middle. DNA for the CDR3: TGTGCCAGCAGCCCGACAGCAACGGGGGACTACACCTTC. It codes for CASSPTATGDYTF.

CDR3 in amino acids: CASSLRQGHNEQFF. The CDR3 nucleotides are TGTGCCAGCAGTTTAAGACAGGGGCACAATGAGCAGTTCTTC. The chain joins TRBV27 to TRBJ2-1, with TRBD1 identical over 8 bases. The CDR3 is made up of 14 amino acids. V lost 2 bases to trimming and J lost 5 bases; unmatched junction nucleotides: 2. Germline loops: CDR1 MNHEY, CDR2 SMNVEV (reference sequence).

The rearrangement links TRBV24-1 to TRBJ1-2; 7 positions agree with TRBD1. V shed 7 bases and J 3 bases; nucleotides not matched to a gene: 4. Germline V gives CDR1 KGHDR, CDR2 SFDVKD. This CDR3 spans 13 amino acids. CDR3 residues: CATRGTGDYGYTF. The CDR3 DNA reads TGTGCCACCAGAGGTACAGGGGACTATGGCTACACCTTC.

The chain employs TRBV6-5 and TRBJ1-2, with a tentative D call TRBD1 (5 bases). The CDR3 is made up of 12 amino acids. Per germline, CDR1 MNHEY and CDR2 SVGAGI. V was cut by 0 bases and J by 8 bases, with 7 bases left in between. CDR3 nucleotide sequence: TGTGCCAGCAGTTACTCGAACAGGGGCTACACCTTC. Translation: CASSYSNRGYTF.

This rearrangement joins TRBV5-6 to TRBJ1-1; D might be TRBD1 (6 bases). From germline, CDR1 is SGHDT and CDR2 YYEEEE. Trimming cost V 0 bases and J 5 bases, with 8 bases left between them. The CDR3 sequence is 13 residues long. CDR3 residues: CASSLGGGTEAFF. The CDR3 DNA sequence: TGTGCCAGCAGCTTGGGAGGGGGAACTGAAGCTTTCTTT.

This sequence joins TRBV16 and TRBJ1-2; possible D gene TRBD1, 6 bases. The CDR3 spans 17 residues. Trimming cost V 4 bases and J 6 bases, with 24 bases left between them. Germline CDR1 reads KGHSY; CDR2 reads FQNENV. CDR3 sequence: CASSRTVRGTMLHGYTF. CDR3 nucleotides: TGTGCCAGCAGCCGGACTGTCAGGGGCACGATGTTACATGGCTACACCTTC.

This chain joins TRBV6-5 and TRBJ1-2; 9 bases fit TRBD1. With 6 bases clipped from V and 4 bases from J, the junction kept 6 bases outside the gene matches. The CDR3 runs 14 residues. CDR1 and CDR2 from the germline V gene are MNHEY and SVGAGI. The CDR3 coding sequence is TGTGCCAGCAGCCTCCCGGGACAGGGCTATGGCTACACCTTC. It specifies CASSLPGQGYGYTF.

The chain is built from TRBV30 and TRBJ1-2; TRBD1 aligns across 9 bases. The V gene's germline CDR1 is GTSNPN and CDR2 SVGIG (reference sequence). J gave up 2 bases and V 2 bases, and 3 bases lay outside the gene matches. The CDR3 runs 14 residues. Here the CDR3 reads CAWSTGTGNYGYTF. The CDR3 nucleotides read TGTGCCTGGAGTACCGGGACAGGGAACTATGGCTACACCTTC.

This sequence joins TRBV6-5 and TRBJ2-7; 7 nucleotides match TRBD2. The CDR3 contains 14 residues. Trimming at V came to 5 bases and at J to 1 base, leaving 5 bases not matched to a gene. The germline V gene has CDR1 MNHEY and CDR2 SVGAGI. Here the CDR3 reads CASSPLGGSYEQYF. The CDR3 coding sequence is TGTGCCAGCAGTCCCCTCGGGGGGTCCTACGAGCAGTACTTC.

This clone was counted a few times. The V gene is TRBV18, the J gene TRBJ1-5; 8 nucleotides agree with TRBD1. The V gene end was trimmed by 3 bases and the J gene end by 2 bases; junction bases not matched to a gene: 6. The CDR3 runs 16 residues. CDR1 and CDR2 from the germline V gene are KGHSH and LQKENI. CDR3 in DNA: TGTGCCAGCTCACCTGGACAGGGTGGGCGCAATCAGCCCCAGCATTTT. Its protein product is CASSPGQGGRNQPQHF.

This rearrangement joins TRBV9 to TRBJ1-6; D unresolved. V was clipped by 2 bases and J by 10 bases, with 10 bases between them. The germline V gene has CDR1 SGDLS and CDR2 YYNGEE. The CDR3 is made up of 13 amino acids. CDR3 loop: CASSVEVGSPLHF. CDR3 in DNA: TGTGCCAGCAGCGTTGAGGTAGGATCACCCCTCCACTTT. The full variable domain, rest sourced from reference TRBV9 and TRBJ1-6, is DSGVTQTPKHLITATGQRVTLRCSPRSGDLSVYWYQQSLDQGLQFLIQYYNGEERAKGNILERFSAQQFPDLHSELNLSSLELGDSALYFCASSVEVGSPLHFGNGTRLTVT.

The gene calls are TRBV18 and TRBJ1-3, with D perhaps matching TRBD1 (6 bases). The CDR3 runs to 14 residues. The V gene's germline CDR1 is KGHSH and CDR2 LQKENI. Trimming removed 5 bases from V and 10 bases from J, with 18 bases in between. The CDR3 is CASSNRAGAGTIYF. The CDR3 DNA sequence: TGTGCCAGCTCAAACAGGGCTGGCGCAGGGACCATATATTTT.

V is TRBV5-6 and J is TRBJ1-5, with D perhaps TRBD1 (5 bases). The germline gives CDR1 SGHDT, CDR2 YYEEEE. The CDR3 length is 16 residues. The ends were cut back, 6 bases at V and 9 bases at J, with 25 bases in the middle. The CDR3, as DNA: TGTGCCAGCACTACTCAGGGATCTAGGTCCTTTGGGCCCCAGCATTTT. Translating it yields CASTTQGSRSFGPQHF. The variable domain in full, with the rest retrieved from reference TRBV5-6 and TRBJ1-5, is DAGVTQSPTHLIKTRGQQVTLRCSPKSGHDTVSWYQQALGQGPQFIFQYYEEEERQRGNFPDRFSGHQFPNYSSELNVNALLLGDSALYLCASTTQGSRSFGPQHFGDGTRLSIL.

V is TRBV25-1 and J is TRBJ2-1; 10 bases fit TRBD1. The CDR3 has 14 residues. The V gene's germline CDR1 is MGHDK and CDR2 SYGVNS. Trimming took 6 bases from V and 8 from J; bases not matched to a gene: 7. The CDR3: CASSRDRGFDEQFF. CDR3 DNA: TGTGCCAGCAGCCGGGACAGGGGTTTCGATGAGCAGTTCTTC.

The CDR3 loop reads CASSFPGQVDYEQYF. In DNA, the CDR3 is TGTGCCAGCAGTTTCCCGGGACAGGTGGACTACGAGCAGTACTTC. The chain joins TRBV6-2 or TRBV6-3 to TRBJ2-7; TRBD1 matches 8 bases. With V trimmed by 4 bases and J by 3 bases, 8 bases remained unmatched. The CDR3 is 15 amino acids. CDR1 MNHEY and CDR2 SVGEGT come from the germline V gene.

This rearrangement joins TRBV7-2 to TRBJ2-7; D is perhaps TRBD1 (7 bases). Trimming took off 1 base at V and 3 bases at J, with 16 bases between the two ends. The CDR3 runs 16 residues. CDR1 SGHTA and CDR2 FQGNSA come from the germline V gene. CDR3 residues: CASSLGRVTGVYEQYF. CDR3 coding DNA: TGTGCCAGCAGCTTAGGGAGGGTTACAGGGGTCTACGAGCAGTACTTC.

This clone has a single count. The V gene is TRBV12-3 or TRBV12-4, the J gene TRBJ2-5, with a weak D call TRBD2 (5 bases). This CDR3 is built from 12 residues. V was shortened by 3 bases and J by 4 bases, with 6 bases between the two germline ends. In nucleotides, the CDR3 is TGTGCCAGCAGTTTTGAGGGAGAGACCCAGTACTTC. Its protein is CASSFEGETQYF.

The sample holds a few counts of this clone. The V and J genes are TRBV24-1 and TRBJ1-2, with D perhaps matching TRBD1 (6 bases). The V and J ends lost 11 bases and 4 bases respectively, with 16 bases between them. CDR3 length: 13 amino acids. Germline CDR1 KGHDR, CDR2 SFDVKD. CDR3 sequence reads: CAIRDQDSYGYTF. The DNA for the CDR3 is TGTGCCATCAGGGACCAGGACAGCTATGGCTACACCTTC.

This chain connects TRBV6-4 to TRBJ1-1, with D possibly being TRBD1 (5 bases). CDR1 and CDR2 from the germline V gene are MRHNA and SNTAGT. This CDR3 contains 13 residues. V was clipped by 6 bases and J by 4 bases, with 12 bases between them. The CDR3 reads CASSVDIATEAFF. CDR3 nucleotide sequence: TGTGCCAGCAGCGTGGACATTGCCACTGAAGCTTTCTTT.

The chain employs TRBV27 and TRBJ1-1, with D tentatively TRBD1 (6 bases). In germline, CDR1 is MNHEY, CDR2 SMNVEV (reference sequence). Deletions cut 10 bases from V and 4 bases from J, with 22 bases between. This CDR3 has 15 amino acids. CDR3 loop: CATARGGYRATEAFF. The CDR3 DNA follows: TGTGCCACCGCAAGGGGGGGTTACAGGGCCACTGAAGCTTTCTTT.

The chain links TRBV30 to TRBJ1-6; D is uncertain. The V gene lost 4 bases and the J gene lost 5 bases, with 12 bases spanning the gap. CDR3 size: 14 residues. Germline V gene data show CDR1 as GTSNPN and CDR2 as SVGIG (reference sequence). The CDR3 coding sequence is TGTGCCTGGACCCGAGGGATTAATAATTCACCCCTCCACTTT. Its protein product is CAWTRGINNSPLHF.